This T cell receptor beta chain was captured by sequencing in a study of blood T cell repertoires in COVID-19. Authors' processing steps: Amplifying reference gene primers gave estimates of nucleated cell counts. Produced via immunoSEQ multiplex PCR; TCRdb's table is partial and in-frame only. From that table come the V and J calls and clone size; the DNA was used to work out D and trimming. Altogether 140,000 to 150,000 clones are present, around nine tenths being singletons, with the ten largest covering approximately 1.5%. The V end lost 4 bases, the J end lost 5 bases, and 15 bases lay between the germline ends. This CDR3 region has 14 residues. The germline gives CDR1 SGHRS, CDR2 YFSETQ.

The source material was peripheral blood. This TCR was recovered from a woman in her fifties or sixties with acute or convalescent COVID-19. The V gene is TRBV5-1, the J gene TRBJ1-2; weak D call: TRBD1 (6 bases). CDR3 in amino acids: CASSAGTPHYGYTF. As DNA, the CDR3 is TGCGCCAGCAGCGCCGGGACACCGCATTATGGCTACACCTTC.